Below, 27 T cell receptor beta chains from the same sample are listed, as sequenced in a study of Tregs in tolerant kidney transplant recipients. This table comes from immunoSEQ multiplex PCR, and its TCRdb copy is limited to in-frame clones, with some not included. In all, the sample yields about 30,000 clones. The sample here was CD8+ T cells from blood, taken before the transplant. Source of these receptors: a human donor who received a combined kidney and bone marrow transplant.

Of note for this clone: The CDR3 is cut off 3 residues early in the read; its end comes from the germline J gene. V gene TRBV7-9 combines with J gene TRBJ2-7; 10 positions match TRBD1. The CDR3 runs 14 residues. The germline V gene encodes CDR1 SEHNR and CDR2 FQNEAQ (reference sequence). V lost 3 bases and J lost 3; bases outside the gene matches: 2. This chain's CDR3 is CASSLRDRGYEQYF. The DNA read from the CDR3 is TGTGCCAGCAGCTTGAGGGACAGGGGCTACGAG.

Of note for this clone: The read ends 3 residues early relative to the CDR3; the germline J gene fills the gap. V usage is TRBV11-2 and J usage is TRBJ1-4; D possibly corresponds to TRBD1 (5 bases). The CDR3 spans 14 residues. Germline values: CDR1 SGHAT, CDR2 FQNNGV. V was shortened by 1 base and J by 8 bases, with 11 bases between the two germline ends. This CDR3 reads CASSLAGGNEKLFF. The CDR3 bases that were read are TGTGCCAGCAGCTTAGCCGGGGGAAACGAAAAA.

Of note for this clone: The CDR3 end falls 3 residues outside the read, so it is completed with the germline J gene. The chain joins TRBV4-2 to TRBJ2-3, with 9 positions matching TRBD2. Germline CDR1 reads LGHNA; CDR2 reads YNFKEQ. With 1 base clipped from V and 2 bases from J, the junction kept 4 bases outside the gene matches. CDR3 length: 16 residues. The DNA read from the CDR3 is TGTGCCAGCAGCCAAGGCGGGACTAGCTACACAGATACG. It encodes CASSQGGTSYTDT. In full, the CDR3 reads CASSQGGTSYTDTQYF.

The DNA read from the CDR3 is TGTGCCTGGAGTATTAGCTTAGGGGGGGGAGAGACC. Translation gives CAWSISLGGGET. The entire CDR3 is CAWSISLGGGETQYF. This rearrangement joins TRBV30 to TRBJ2-5; possibly TRBD2 for D (7 bases). The observed sequence ends 3 residues before the CDR3 terminus, with the missing tail filled in from the germline J gene. This CDR3 has 15 amino acids. The ends were cut back, 2 bases at V and 4 bases at J, with 17 bases in the middle. Germline loops: CDR1 GTSNPN, CDR2 SVGIG (reference sequence).

With respect to this clone: The CDR3 end lies 3 residues beyond the end of the read and is filled in from the germline J gene. V gene TRBV19 combines with J gene TRBJ2-7, with D unclear. Trimming took off 1 base at V and 3 bases at J, with 13 bases between the two ends. The CDR3 runs 15 residues. Germline CDR1 and CDR2: LNHDA and SQIVND (reference sequence). Incomplete CDR3 DNA: TGTGCCAGTAGTATAGCCCCAGAGACAATCTACGAG. It codes for CASSIAPETIYE. The CDR3 as a whole reads CASSIAPETIYEQYF.

On this clone itself: The read falls 3 residues short of the CDR3 end, and the missing part is taken from the germline J gene. J is TRBJ2-7 and V is TRBV7-8; unclear D gene. Germline CDR1 reads SGHVS; CDR2 reads FQNEAQ. The V and J ends lost 1 base and 0 bases respectively, with 7 bases between them. The CDR3 is 14 amino acids. CDR3: CASSLVAASYEQYF. CDR3 bases read: TGTGCCAGCAGCTTAGTGGCGGCCTCCTACGAG.

About this clone: The CDR3 is cut off 3 residues early in the read; its end comes from the germline J gene. J is TRBJ1-1 and V is TRBV13; possible D gene TRBD1, 6 bases. This CDR3 contains 16 residues. Trimming removed 5 bases at V and 3 bases at J, with 19 bases between. CDR1 and CDR2 (germline): PRHDT, FYEKMQ (reference sequence). CDR3 loop: CASSAESAGADTEAFF. Partial CDR3 DNA: TGTGCCAGCAGCGCAGAGAGCGCGGGGGCAGACACTGAA.

As to this clone: From the germline J gene comes the end of the CDR3, since the read stops 3 residues before it. V is TRBV29-1 and J is TRBJ1-2, with 9 positions matching TRBD1. The V and J ends lost 6 bases and 4 bases, in that order; junction bases with no gene match: 15. CDR3 length equals 16 residues. Germline loops: CDR1 SQVTM, CDR2 ANQGSEA. Incomplete CDR3 DNA: TGCAGCGTGGAGGACAGGGGAAAGCAGTGGGGCTATGGC. It yields the protein CSVEDRGKQWGYG. The full-length CDR3 reads as CSVEDRGKQWGYGYTF.

To note about this clone: The read terminates 3 residues before the CDR3 end, so the remaining end is supplied by the germline J gene. The chain combines TRBV5-6 with TRBJ1-1; a weak D match, TRBD1 (5 bases). Germline CDR1 SGHDT, CDR2 YYEEEE. V was cut by 4 bases and J by 5 bases, with 9 bases left in between. The CDR3 is 12 amino acids. CDR3 DNA (partial): TGTGCCAGCAGCCCAGGGAGAACTGAA. Amino acid sequence: CASSPGRTE. The entire CDR3 is CASSPGRTEAFF.

According to its frequency, this clone is medium-sized. The missing CDR3 end, 3 residues past where the read stops, is filled in from the germline J gene. The chain uses TRBV2 and TRBJ1-1; a weak D match, TRBD1 (5 bases). Germline CDR1 SNHLY, CDR2 FYNNEI. Trimming left V 6 bases short and J 4 bases short, with 12 bases between. The CDR3 covers 13 residues. The CDR3 here is CASRADSGTEAFF. The sequenced CDR3 bases are TGTGCCAGCAGGGCCGACAGTGGCACTGAA.

Points on this clone: Read sequence stops 3 residues before the CDR3 end, and the germline J gene provides the missing end. This chain links TRBV19 with TRBJ1-6, with D uncertain. CDR1 is LNHDA and CDR2 is SQIVND in the germline V gene (reference sequence). Trimming took 6 bases from V and 8 from J, leaving 14 bases between them. The CDR3 sequence is 14 residues long. The covered CDR3 bases are TGTGCCAGTAGCGCCTACCCTCTTGATTCACCC. Its translation: CASSAYPLDSP. The complete CDR3 sequence is CASSAYPLDSPLHF.

On this clone itself: The read falls 3 residues short of the CDR3 end, and the missing part is taken from the germline J gene. This chain uses TRBV11-2 with TRBJ1-1; D not resolved. The CDR3 runs 14 residues. CDR1 and CDR2 from the germline V gene are SGHAT and FQNNGV. Trimming removed 1 base from V and 1 base from J, with 7 bases in between. The CDR3 reads CASSLGQRNTEAFF. The DNA read from the CDR3 is TGTGCCAGCAGCTTAGGCCAGAGGAACACTGAA. The full variable domain, its missing parts supplied by reference TRBV11-2 and TRBJ1-1, is EAGVAQSPRYKIIEKRQSVAFWCNPISGHATLYWYQQILGQGPKLLIQFQNNGVVDDSQLPKDRFSAERLKGVDSTLKIQPAKLEDSAVYLCASSLGQRNTEAFFGQGTRLTVV.

Worth noting for this clone: The read ends 3 residues shy of where the CDR3 ends; the end is completed using the germline J gene. The chain uses TRBV19 and TRBJ2-7; D tentatively fits TRBD1 or TRBD2 (5 bases each). Per the germline V gene, CDR1 is LNHDA and CDR2 is SQIVND (reference sequence). The CDR3 totals 13 residues. Trimming removed 10 bases from V and 1 base from J, with 14 bases in between. Incomplete CDR3 DNA: TGTGCCACTCGTGAGGGGTTGTCCTACGAG. Translated: CATREGLSYE. The CDR3 in its entirety is CATREGLSYEQYF.

As regards this clone: Read coverage stops 3 residues before the CDR3 terminus; the germline J gene supplies the remainder. The chain links TRBV7-3 to TRBJ2-2, with a tentative D call TRBD1 (6 bases). CDR3 length: 14 residues. Germline CDR1 SGHTA, CDR2 FQGTGA. V was trimmed by 2 bases and J by 7 bases, leaving 11 bases between them. The part of the CDR3 DNA that was read is TGTGCCAGCAGCTTATCAGGGGCTGACGGGGAG. As protein: CASSLSGADGE. Given in full, the CDR3 is CASSLSGADGELFF.

Notes on this clone: The CDR3 is cut off 3 residues early in the read; its end comes from the germline J gene. V gene TRBV20-1 combines with J gene TRBJ2-7; D may be TRBD2 (6 bases). This CDR3 spans 20 amino acids. The germline V gene encodes CDR1 DFQATT and CDR2 SNEGSKA (reference sequence). Trimming left V 0 bases short and J 3 bases short, with 30 bases between. This CDR3 reads CSARDRVGQDALATDYEQYF. Partial CDR3 DNA: TGCAGTGCTAGAGATCGTGTAGGGCAGGATGCGCTAGCGACCGACTACGAG.

Remarks on this clone: The read comes to an end 3 residues before the CDR3 does, leaving the germline J gene to fill in the end. V usage is TRBV6-1 and J usage is TRBJ2-7; D gene unclear. The CDR3 is 14 residues long. Germline V lookup: CDR1 MNHNS, CDR2 SASEGT. V gave up 3 bases and J gave up 6 bases, with 15 bases separating them. The DNA read from the CDR3 is TGTGCCAGCAGTGAGACTGGCGGTGGTGGCGAG. Its translation is CASSETGGGGE. The entire CDR3 protein is CASSETGGGGEQYF.

On this clone: The CDR3 end falls 3 residues outside the read, so it is completed with the germline J gene. The chain carries TRBV7-6 and TRBJ2-1, with 10 bases fitting TRBD2. Losses at the gene ends were 5 bases for V and 4 bases for J; bases not matched to a gene: 14. Germline V gene lookup returns CDR1 SGHVS and CDR2 FNYEAQ. There are 18 residues in the CDR3. Incomplete CDR3 DNA: TGTGCCAGCAGCCGGACTAGCGGAAAGGGGGTGATTTACAATGAG. Its protein product is CASSRTSGKGVIYNE. The full CDR3 reads CASSRTSGKGVIYNEQFF.

Regarding this clone: The read ends 3 residues before the CDR3 terminus; that terminus is restored from the germline J gene. V and J are TRBV11-2 and TRBJ2-7; D gene unclear. CDR3 length: 13 amino acids. The germline gives CDR1 SGHAT, CDR2 FQNNGV. Trimming pared 2 bases from V and 6 bases from J, leaving 11 bases between. CDR3 DNA, as far as it was read: TGTGCCAGCAGCTTACTGACGGGTCCCGAG. Translating it yields CASSLLTGPE. The full-length CDR3 reads as CASSLLTGPEQYF.

Details on this clone: Read coverage stops 3 residues before the CDR3 terminus; the germline J gene supplies the remainder. V gene TRBV5-1 combines with J gene TRBJ2-7; TRBD1 is a possible D gene (6 bases). CDR3 length equals 15 residues. The germline V gene has CDR1 SGHRS and CDR2 YFSETQ. Trimming pared 2 bases from V and 0 bases from J, leaving 12 bases between. CDR3 amino acids: CASSLTTGISYEQYF. The covered CDR3 bases are TGCGCCAGCAGCTTAACAACAGGGATCTCCTACGAG.

Comments on this clone: The read ends 3 residues shy of where the CDR3 ends; the end is completed using the germline J gene. This chain connects TRBV19 to TRBJ2-3, with a tentative D call TRBD2 (6 bases). Germline V gene sequence: CDR1 LNHDA, CDR2 SQIVND (reference sequence). V shed 3 bases and J shed 1 base, with 8 bases lying between them. The CDR3 is 14 residues long. The DNA read from the CDR3 is TGTGCCAGTAGTATTGGAGGGGGCACAGATACG. This gives the protein CASSIGGGTDT. The CDR3, in full, reads CASSIGGGTDTQYF.

Comment on this clone: The CDR3 end falls 3 residues outside the read, so it is completed with the germline J gene. The chain uses TRBV6-2 or TRBV6-3 and TRBJ2-5, with 12 bases matching TRBD2. There are 17 residues in the CDR3. Germline V gene sequence: CDR1 MNHEY, CDR2 SVGEGT. With 7 bases clipped from V and 3 bases from J, the junction kept 12 bases outside the gene matches. The CDR3 bases that were read are TGTGCCAGCACTTCGCAGGTTTCTAGCGGGAGGGAAGAGACC. Protein product: CASTSQVSSGREET. The whole CDR3 sequence is CASTSQVSSGREETQYF.

Details on this clone: Read data end 3 residues before the CDR3 end; the end is taken from the germline J gene. This chain connects TRBV11-2 to TRBJ2-5; 7 bases align to TRBD2. CDR1 and CDR2 (germline): SGHAT, FQNNGV. CDR3 length equals 13 residues. With V trimmed by 1 base and J by 4 bases, 0 bases remained unmatched. The CDR3 DNA, read in part, is TGTGCCAGCAGCTTAGGGGGGGGAGAGACC. Its protein is CASSLGGGET. The entire CDR3 reads CASSLGGGETQYF.

On this clone: The read is 3 residues too short to cover the CDR3 end, so that end is filled in from the germline J gene. This chain connects TRBV6-2 or TRBV6-3 to TRBJ2-7; D is possibly TRBD1 (5 bases). This CDR3 region has 14 residues. Trimming removed 4 bases from V and 3 bases from J, with 13 bases in between. Per germline, CDR1 MNHEY and CDR2 SVGEGT. CDR3 loop: CASSSPRQSYEQYF. CDR3 DNA (partial): TGTGCCAGCAGTTCCCCCCGACAGAGCTACGAG.

As regards this clone: The CDR3 extends 3 residues past the end of the read, so its final part is completed from the germline J gene. The rearrangement links TRBV30 to TRBJ2-7; 7 nucleotides line up with TRBD1. V lost 3 bases and J lost 5; bases outside the gene matches: 1. Germline loops: CDR1 GTSNPN, CDR2 SVGIG (reference sequence). This CDR3 region has 11 residues. CDR3 DNA, as far as it was read: TGTGCCTGGAGCAGGGGGAACGAG. This codes for CAWSRGNE. The whole CDR3 protein is CAWSRGNEQYF.

On this clone itself: Read sequence stops 3 residues before the CDR3 end, and the germline J gene provides the missing end. The chain links TRBV5-1 to TRBJ2-1; 11 positions agree with TRBD1. Germline V gene lookup returns CDR1 SGHRS and CDR2 YFSETQ. This CDR3 is 15 amino acids long. V gave up 3 bases and J gave up 7 bases; unmatched junction bases: 6. Incomplete CDR3 DNA: TGCGCCAGCAGCTGGAGGACAGGGGGCGTGAATGAG. Its protein product is CASSWRTGGVNE. Given in full, the CDR3 is CASSWRTGGVNEQFF.

To note about this clone: The DNA ends 3 residues before the CDR3 does, and the rest of the CDR3 is filled in from the germline J gene. The chain is built from TRBV6-2 or TRBV6-3 and TRBJ2-7; 9 nucleotides agree with TRBD2. Germline trimming cut 5 bases from V and 2 bases from J; bases unmatched to any gene: 7. The CDR3 has 15 residues. Per germline, CDR1 MNHEY and CDR2 SVGEGT. The CDR3 loop reads CASSTIAGGPYEQYF. The sequenced CDR3 bases are TGTGCCAGCAGTACAATTGCGGGAGGGCCCTACGAG.

Comment on this clone: The read ends 3 residues shy of where the CDR3 ends; the end is completed using the germline J gene. This sequence joins TRBV19 and TRBJ2-1; 7 nucleotides match TRBD2. Germline lookup yields CDR1 LNHDA and CDR2 SQIVND (reference sequence). The CDR3 has 17 amino acids. Trimming removed 1 base from V and 0 bases from J; junction bases left unmatched: 6. The chain's CDR3 is CASSIGLALSSYNEQFF. The CDR3 bases that were read are TGTGCCAGTAGTATAGGACTAGCTCTTAGCTCCTACAATGAG.